The 5 T cell receptor beta chains listed next were all sequenced from one sample in a study of cytomegalovirus exposure and HLA in healthy donors. Researchers ran the PCR with 60 Vbeta and 13 Jbeta primers. The table came from immunoSEQ multiplex PCR; TCRdb's copy has only in-frame clones and leaves some out. The table includes 200,000 to 250,000 clones, about 80% detected once. The specimen was PBMCs. These receptors all stem from a woman in her 40s in good health and CMV-seronegative.

The rearrangement links TRBV2 to TRBJ2-5; 10 bases agree with TRBD2. The CDR3 length is 13 residues. Losses at the gene ends were 8 bases for V and 6 bases for J; bases not matched to a gene: 6. The germline CDR1 and CDR2 sequences are SNHLY and FYNNEI. This CDR3 is CASASGGYKTQYF. CDR3 DNA: TGTGCCAGCGCTAGCGGGGGATACAAGACCCAGTACTTC. Filled out from reference TRBV2 and TRBJ2-5, the complete variable domain reads EPEVTQTPSHQVTQMGQEVILRCVPISNHLYFYWYRQILGQKVEFLVSFYNNEISEKSEIFDDQFSVERPDGSNFTLKIRSTKLEDSAMYFCASASGGYKTQYFGPGTRLLVL.

Written as DNA, the CDR3 is TGTGCCAGCAGCTTAGGCCTCCGGGCGGAGGGTAATACGCAGTATTTT. This encodes CASSLGLRAEGNTQYF. This rearrangement joins TRBV11-1 to TRBJ2-3; D might be TRBD2 (6 bases). V gave up 1 base and J gave up 7 bases, with 18 bases separating them. Per the germline V gene, CDR1 is SGHAT and CDR2 is FQDESV (reference sequence). This CDR3 spans 16 amino acids.

The chain has TRBV6-1 and TRBJ1-1, with 9 nucleotides matching TRBD1. Per the germline V gene, CDR1 is MNHNS and CDR2 is SASEGT. The CDR3 is made up of 15 amino acids. V was pared by 5 bases and J by 0 bases, with 4 bases of the junction left unmatched. CDR3 loop: CASSSWTGVNTEAFF. As DNA, the CDR3 is TGTGCCAGCAGTTCTTGGACAGGGGTGAACACTGAAGCTTTCTTT.

This clone was found once. CDR3 residues: CASSLEGQGRETQYF. CDR3 in DNA: TGCGCCAGCAGCTTGGAAGGACAGGGTAGGGAGACCCAGTACTTC. V usage is TRBV5-1 and J usage is TRBJ2-5; the match to TRBD1 covers 8 bases. Germline assignment: CDR1 SGHRS and CDR2 YFSETQ. This CDR3 has 15 amino acids. The V gene end was trimmed by 0 bases and the J gene end by 5 bases; junction bases not matched to a gene: 6.

This clone was seen only once. The J gene is TRBJ1-1, the V gene TRBV13, with 9 bases aligning to TRBD1. Germline loops: CDR1 PRHDT, CDR2 FYEKMQ (reference sequence). V shed 2 bases, J shed 1 base, and the junction held 5 bases outside the gene matches. The CDR3 has 16 residues. CDR3 coding DNA: TGTGCCAGCAGCTTAAGAACAGGGGGCGGGAACACTGAAGCTTTCTTT. Amino acid sequence: CASSLRTGGGNTEAFF.